This T cell receptor beta chain emerged from a study of blood T cell repertoires in COVID-19. Whole-study context: Material from acute and convalescent COVID-19 was sourced from the United States, Italy and Spain.

Source study methods: How many nucleated cells were present was estimated from reference gene primer amplification. Profiled with immunoSEQ multiplex PCR; TCRdb holds only in-frame clones, not every one. The DNA was the basis for D and trimming; V, J and clone size are from that table. The sample shows 20,000 to 25,000 clones, nearly 90% of them seen only once. The CDR3 contains 15 residues. V was trimmed by 5 bases and J by 3 bases, leaving 13 bases between them. The V gene's germline CDR1 is MNHEY and CDR2 SMNVEV (reference sequence). The sample taken for sequencing was peripheral blood. The TCR originated in a human donor in a cohort sampled during active COVID-19. The donor label of this sample is uncertain. The chain recombines TRBV27 with TRBJ2-2; TRBD2 might be the D (6 bases). DNA of the CDR3: TGTGCCAGCAGTATTGGAGGGCGGGACACCGGGGAGCTGTTTTTT. Protein: CASSIGGRDTGELFF.